Given below is one T cell receptor beta chain in context. Its antigen is unidentified. This sample stems from a study of shared clonotypes between healthy human individuals. Study context: CD4 naive and CD4 memory each took three plates per donor, while CD8 naive took two and CD8 memory one. Study results and caveats: A handful of donors had 5% to 6.5% of their naive CD4 clonotypes in common.

Trimming removed 1 base at V and 6 bases at J, with 11 bases between. The CDR3 spans 13 residues. CDR1 is GTSNPN and CDR2 is SVGIG in the germline V gene (reference sequence). How the authors handled the data: Junction-only immunoSEQ sequences carried no quality scores, so filtering differed. The data were produced by immunoSEQ multiplex PCR, yet TCRdb's version contains in-frame clones alone and is incomplete. Clone size and V and J calls were adopted from that table, with D and trimming inferred from the DNA. The sample lists a few million clones, approximately 90% seen once, with over 0.12% in the top ten.

The sample taken for sequencing was naive CD4+ T cells sorted from blood. The subset is: CD45RA+ positively selected. This sequence was found in a man between 18 and 29 years old in good health. The chain uses TRBV30 and TRBJ2-3; D may correspond to TRBD1 or TRBD2 (6 bases each). The CDR3 loop reads CAWSEGGTDTQYF. CDR3 in DNA: TGTGCCTGGAGTGAGGGGGGAACGGATACGCAGTATTTT. Full variable domain (outside the CDR3, taken from reference TRBV30 and TRBJ2-3): SQTIHQWPATLVQPVGSPLSLECTVEGTSNPNLYWYRQAAGRGLQLLFYSVGIGQISSEVPQNLSASRPQDRQFILSSKKLLLSDSGFYLCAWSEGGTDTQYFGPGTRLTVL.